Listed below are T cell receptor beta chains from one sample, sequenced in a study of Ad26.COV2.S vaccination and SARS-CoV-2 variants. TCRdb's copy holds only in-frame clones and misses some; the assay was immunoSEQ multiplex PCR. This table holds 300,000 to 400,000 clones, around 86% found once. The sample in question was peripheral blood, obtained in a trial of Ad26.COV2.S vaccine versus placebo. These receptor sequences come from a person aged 18-60 years who received the Ad26.COV2.S COVID-19 vaccine or a placebo. Both conserved end residues are part of each CDR3. The D gene is left open where the match is weak. Part of the rows lack a size; the others show once, few, many or a class for expanded clones.

>TRBJ2-1|TRBV2|NA|NA
CASSQSSYNEQFF
TGTGCCAGCTCGCAGAGCTCCTACAATGAGCAGTTCTTC
>TRBJ1-4|TRBV6-1|NA|once
CASSEVWVANEKLFF
TGTGCCAGCAGTGAAGTCTGGGTTGCTAATGAAAAACTGTTTTTT
>TRBJ2-1|TRBV10-3|NA|once
CAIKGSSYNEQFF
TGTGCCATCAAAGGAAGCTCCTACAATGAGCAGTTCTTC
>TRBJ2-7|TRBV6-5|TRBD1|NA
CASSLQTGVTYEQYF
TGTGCCAGCAGTCTGCAGACAGGGGTTACCTACGAGCAGTACTTC
>TRBJ2-1|TRBV4-1|NA|NA
CASSHTRRWSYNEQFF
TGCGCCAGCAGCCACACACGCCGTTGGTCCTACAATGAGCAGTTCTTC
>TRBJ1-1|TRBV7-9|NA|NA
CAITQAQSNTEAFF
TGTGCCATCACCCAGGCACAGTCGAACACTGAAGCTTTCTTT
>TRBJ1-5|TRBV30|NA|NA
CAWSTLYQPQHF
TGTGCCTGGAGCACACTATATCAGCCCCAGCATTTT
>TRBJ2-7|TRBV5-1|TRBD1|NA
CASSLRQGNEQYF
TGCGCCAGCAGCTTAAGACAGGGGAACGAGCAGTACTTC
>TRBJ2-6|TRBV20-1|NA|NA
CSASSGANVLTF
TGCAGTGCTAGTTCTGGGGCCAACGTCCTGACTTTC
>TRBJ2-7|TRBV12-3/TRBV12-4|NA|once
CASSFTEYEQYF
TGTGCCAGCAGTTTTACAGAATACGAGCAGTACTTC
>TRBJ2-7|TRBV3-1/TRBV3-2|NA|NA
CASSQSWETYEQYF
TGTGCCAGCAGCCAGTCCTGGGAGACCTACGAGCAGTACTTC
>TRBJ1-3|TRBV7-9|NA|NA
CASSLVREFGNTIYF
TGTGCCAGCAGCTTAGTTAGGGAATTTGGAAACACCATATATTTT
>TRBJ1-1|TRBV4-2|TRBD1|NA
CASSALDRGPTEAFF
TGTGCCAGCAGCGCCCTAGACAGGGGGCCGACTGAAGCTTTCTTT
>TRBJ2-1|TRBV5-4|NA|NA
CASSLTGYNEQFF
TGTGCCAGCAGCTTGACAGGATACAATGAGCAGTTCTTC
>TRBJ2-7|TRBV7-2|NA|NA
CASSPRMGVWSYEQYF
TGTGCCAGCAGCCCCAGGATGGGAGTTTGGTCCTACGAGCAGTACTTC
>TRBJ2-7|TRBV19|TRBD2|NA
CASSWTSGTTYEQYF
TGTGCCAGTAGTTGGACTAGCGGGACAACCTACGAGCAGTACTTC
>TRBJ2-2|TRBV7-6|NA|NA
CASSLRAGELFF
TGTGCCAGCAGCTTAAGGGCCGGGGAGCTGTTTTTT
>TRBJ1-4|TRBV30|NA|few
CAWSSLGTNEKLFF
TGTGCCTGGAGTTCTTTAGGGACTAATGAAAAACTGTTTTTT
>TRBJ1-2|TRBV5-1|NA|NA
CASSLDGGIANYGYTF
TGCGCCAGCAGCTTGGATGGGGGTATAGCTAACTATGGCTACACCTTC
>TRBJ1-1|TRBV2|NA|NA
CASPLDGGSTEAFF
TGTGCCAGCCCCTTGGACGGGGGCAGCACTGAAGCTTTCTTT
>TRBJ2-2|TRBV4-3|NA|once
CASSQAGGESGELFF
TGCGCCAGCAGCCAAGCCGGGGGCGAGTCCGGGGAGCTGTTTTTT
>TRBJ2-5|TRBV18|TRBD2|NA
CASSPIRGGETQYF
TGTGCCAGCTCCCCTATCCGGGGGGGAGAGACCCAGTACTTC
>TRBJ2-4|TRBV30|TRBD1|few
CAWSPRDRLRLFLAKNIQYF
TGTGCCTGGAGTCCCAGGGACAGGCTACGACTTTTTCTAGCCAAAAACATTCAGTACTTC
>TRBJ1-5|TRBV19|TRBD1|NA
CASSQGGYGSNQPQHF
TGTGCCAGTAGTCAGGGGGGCTACGGGAGCAATCAGCCCCAGCATTTT
>TRBJ1-2|TRBV7-9|NA|NA
CASLDYGYTF
TGTGCCAGCCTAGACTATGGCTACACCTTC
>TRBJ2-5|TRBV4-2|NA|NA
CASSQDGMRTQYF
TGTGCCAGCAGCCAAGACGGCATGCGGACCCAGTACTTC
>TRBJ1-1|TRBV6-5|NA|NA
CASSLNTGNTEAFF
TGTGCCAGCAGTTTAAATACAGGGAACACTGAAGCTTTCTTT
>TRBJ2-7|TRBV3-1/TRBV3-2|TRBD1|NA
CASSPSSGTGGIYEQYF
TGTGCCAGCAGCCCGTCATCGGGGACAGGGGGCATCTACGAGCAGTACTTC
>TRBJ2-7|TRBV27|NA|once
CASSFNTGPRTYEQYF
TGTGCCAGCAGCTTTAATACCGGGCCCAGAACCTACGAGCAGTACTTC
>TRBJ2-7|TRBV11-2|NA|once
CASSLDLGEQYF
TGTGCCAGCAGCTTAGATCTGGGGGAGCAGTACTTC
>TRBJ1-4|TRBV2|NA|NA
CASSGLTEKLFF
TGTGCCAGCAGTGGTCTTACAGAAAAACTGTTTTTT
>TRBJ2-2|TRBV6-2/TRBV6-3|NA|NA
CASRRGTANTGELFF
TGTGCCAGCCGCCGGGGTACCGCGAACACCGGGGAGCTGTTTTTT
>TRBJ1-6|TRBV7-3|NA|NA
CASSYRNDSPLHF
TGTGCCAGCAGCTACCGAAACGATTCACCCCTCCACTTT
>TRBJ2-2|TRBV7-3|TRBD1|NA
CASAGTENTGELFF
TGTGCCAGTGCCGGGACAGAGAACACCGGGGAGCTGTTTTTT
>TRBJ1-5|TRBV7-2|NA|NA
CASSLDHPVGNQPQHF
TGTGCCAGCAGCTTAGACCACCCCGTCGGCAATCAGCCCCAGCATTTT
>TRBJ2-7|TRBV5-1|TRBD1|NA
CASSGAGTGGYEQYF
TGCGCCAGCAGCGGAGCCGGGACAGGGGGTTACGAGCAGTACTTC
>TRBJ2-2|TRBV3-1/TRBV3-2|NA|NA
CASSQEFRGTGELFF
TGTGCCAGCAGCCAAGAGTTTAGGGGGACCGGGGAGCTGTTTTTT
>TRBJ1-1|TRBV3-1/TRBV3-2|NA|few
CASSQAATEAFF
TGTGCCAGCAGCCAAGCGGCCACTGAAGCTTTCTTT
>TRBJ2-1|TRBV5-1|NA|NA
CASRLWNEQFF
TGCGCCAGCAGGTTATGGAATGAGCAGTTCTTC
>TRBJ2-2|TRBV4-2|NA|few
CASSQDQAGTGELFF
TGTGCCAGCAGCCAAGATCAGGCGGGCACCGGGGAGCTGTTTTTT
>TRBJ1-4|TRBV6-6|NA|NA
CASSREHRALNEKLFF
TGTGCCAGCAGTCGAGAACACCGGGCCTTAAATGAAAAACTGTTTTTT
>TRBJ2-1|TRBV2|NA|once
CASSVFLGPNNEQFF
TGTGCCAGCAGTGTTTTCCTCGGTCCGAACAATGAGCAGTTCTTC
>TRBJ2-5|TRBV7-8|NA|NA
CASSPGGGPQETQYF
TGTGCCAGCAGCCCAGGGGGGGGGCCCCAAGAGACCCAGTACTTC
>TRBJ1-1|TRBV5-1|NA|NA
CASSLAVPWTEAFF
TGCGCCAGCAGCTTGGCCGTCCCGTGGACTGAAGCTTTCTTT
>TRBJ1-2|TRBV6-6|TRBD1|NA
CASTSSGTETYGYTF
TGTGCCAGCACCAGCAGCGGGACAGAAACCTATGGCTACACCTTC
>TRBJ1-6|TRBV14|NA|NA
CASSPQGRSPLHF
TGTGCCAGCAGCCCGCAGGGCCGTTCACCCCTCCACTTT
>TRBJ1-1|TRBV12-3/TRBV12-4|NA|NA
CASAPQGHTEAFF
TGTGCCAGCGCTCCACAGGGTCACACTGAAGCTTTCTTT
>TRBJ2-5|TRBV24-1|NA|NA
CATSDSRQVEETQYF
TGTGCCACCAGTGATTCACGACAGGTTGAAGAGACCCAGTACTTC
>TRBJ2-3|TRBV5-1|TRBD2|NA
CASSRLLAGGTDTQYF
TGCGCCAGCAGCCGCCTACTAGCGGGGGGCACAGATACGCAGTATTTT
>TRBJ2-2|TRBV30|NA|NA
CAWSPTVSGELFF
TGTGCCTGGAGTCCCACCGTATCCGGGGAGCTGTTTTTT
>TRBJ2-5|TRBV20-1|NA|NA
CSASRGTQETQYF
TGCAGTGCTAGTCGGGGGACTCAAGAGACCCAGTACTTC
>TRBJ1-6|TRBV9|NA|NA
CASSPRGAGYNSPLHF
TGTGCCAGCAGCCCGAGGGGGGCAGGATATAATTCACCCCTCCACTTT
>TRBJ2-3|TRBV2|TRBD1|NA
CASSVDRGGTDTQYF
TGTGCCAGCAGTGTCGACAGGGGTGGCACAGATACGCAGTATTTT
>TRBJ2-5|TRBV7-9|NA|NA
CASSPGAAKETQYF
TGTGCCAGCAGTCCCGGAGCAGCCAAAGAGACCCAGTACTTC
>TRBJ2-1|TRBV27|TRBD2|NA
CASSDGTSGEYNEQFF
TGTGCCAGCAGTGATGGGACTAGCGGGGAATACAATGAGCAGTTCTTC